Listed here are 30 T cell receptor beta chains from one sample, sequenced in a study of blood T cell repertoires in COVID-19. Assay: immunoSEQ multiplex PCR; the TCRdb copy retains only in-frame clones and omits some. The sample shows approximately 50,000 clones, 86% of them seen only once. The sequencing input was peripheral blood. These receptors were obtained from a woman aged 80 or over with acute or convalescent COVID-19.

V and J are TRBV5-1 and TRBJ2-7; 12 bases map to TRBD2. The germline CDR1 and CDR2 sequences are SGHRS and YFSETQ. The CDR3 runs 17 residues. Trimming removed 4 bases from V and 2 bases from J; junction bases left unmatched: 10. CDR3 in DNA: TGCGCCAGCAGCCGCACTTGGACTAGCGGGATCGCCTACGAGCAGTACTTC. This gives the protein CASSRTWTSGIAYEQYF.

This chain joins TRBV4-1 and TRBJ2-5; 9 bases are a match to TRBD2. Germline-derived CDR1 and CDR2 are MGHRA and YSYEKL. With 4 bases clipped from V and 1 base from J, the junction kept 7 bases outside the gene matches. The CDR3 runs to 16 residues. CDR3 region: CASSLGAGGGQETQYF. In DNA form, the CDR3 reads TGCGCCAGCAGCCTAGGAGCGGGGGGCGGCCAAGAGACCCAGTACTTC.

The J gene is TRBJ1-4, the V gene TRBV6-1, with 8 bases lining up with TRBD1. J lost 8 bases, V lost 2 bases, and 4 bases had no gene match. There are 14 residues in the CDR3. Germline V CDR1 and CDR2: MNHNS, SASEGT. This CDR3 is CASSERTGTEKLFF. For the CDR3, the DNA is TGTGCCAGCAGTGAACGGACAGGGACGGAAAAACTGTTTTTT.

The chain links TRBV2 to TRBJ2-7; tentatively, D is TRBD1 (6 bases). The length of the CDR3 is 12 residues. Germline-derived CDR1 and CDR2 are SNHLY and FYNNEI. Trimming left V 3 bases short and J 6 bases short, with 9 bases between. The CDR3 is CASSDNRVEQYF. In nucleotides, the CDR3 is TGTGCCAGCAGTGATAACAGGGTCGAGCAGTACTTC. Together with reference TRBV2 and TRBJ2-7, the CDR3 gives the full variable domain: EPEVTQTPSHQVTQMGQEVILRCVPISNHLYFYWYRQILGQKVEFLVSFYNNEISEKSEIFDDQFSVERPDGSNFTLKIRSTKLEDSAMYFCASSDNRVEQYFGPGTRLTVT.

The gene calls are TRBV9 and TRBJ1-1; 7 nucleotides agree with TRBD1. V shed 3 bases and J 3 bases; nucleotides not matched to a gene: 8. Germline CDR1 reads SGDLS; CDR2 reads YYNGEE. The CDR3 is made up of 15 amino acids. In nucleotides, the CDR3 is TGTGCCAGCAGCGGCTACAGGGGCCTGGACACTGAAGCTTTCTTT. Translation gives CASSGYRGLDTEAFF.

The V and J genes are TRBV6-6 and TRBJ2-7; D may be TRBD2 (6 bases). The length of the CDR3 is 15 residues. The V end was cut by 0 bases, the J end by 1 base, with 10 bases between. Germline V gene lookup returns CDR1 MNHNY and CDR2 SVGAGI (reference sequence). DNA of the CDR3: TGTGCCAGCAGTTACTCGACGGACTATTCCTACGAGCAGTACTTC. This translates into CASSYSTDYSYEQYF.

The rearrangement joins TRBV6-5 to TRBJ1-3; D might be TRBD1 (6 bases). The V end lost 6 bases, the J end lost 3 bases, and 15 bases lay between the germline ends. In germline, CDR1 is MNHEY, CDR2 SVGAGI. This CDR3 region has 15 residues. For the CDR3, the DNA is TGTGCCAGCAGGCCGACAGGAACTTATGGAAACACCATATATTTT. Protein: CASRPTGTYGNTIYF.

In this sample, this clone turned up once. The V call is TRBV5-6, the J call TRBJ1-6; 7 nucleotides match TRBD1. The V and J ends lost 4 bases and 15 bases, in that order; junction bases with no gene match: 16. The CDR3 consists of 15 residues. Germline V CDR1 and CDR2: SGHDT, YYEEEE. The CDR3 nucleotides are TGTGCCAGCAGCACCACCGGGACAGCCTCGCATCACCTCCACTTT. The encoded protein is CASSTTGTASHHLHF. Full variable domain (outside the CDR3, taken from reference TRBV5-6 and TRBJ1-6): DAGVTQSPTHLIKTRGQQVTLRCSPKSGHDTVSWYQQALGQGPQFIFQYYEEEERQRGNFPDRFSGHQFPNYSSELNVNALLLGDSALYLCASSTTGTASHHLHFGNGTRLTVT.

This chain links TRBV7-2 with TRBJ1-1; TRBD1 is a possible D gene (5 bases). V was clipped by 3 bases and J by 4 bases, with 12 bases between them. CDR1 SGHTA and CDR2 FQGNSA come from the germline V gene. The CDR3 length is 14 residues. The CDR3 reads CASSLVQGTTEAFF. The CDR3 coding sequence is TGTGCCAGCAGCTTGGTTCAGGGCACCACTGAAGCTTTCTTT.

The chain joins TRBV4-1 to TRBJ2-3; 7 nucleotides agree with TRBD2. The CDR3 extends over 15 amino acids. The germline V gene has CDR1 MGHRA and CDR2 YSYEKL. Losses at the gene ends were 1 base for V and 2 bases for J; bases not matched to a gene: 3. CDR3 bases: TGCGCCAGCAGCCAAGTGGCGGGGGTCACAGATACGCAGTATTTT. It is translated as CASSQVAGVTDTQYF.

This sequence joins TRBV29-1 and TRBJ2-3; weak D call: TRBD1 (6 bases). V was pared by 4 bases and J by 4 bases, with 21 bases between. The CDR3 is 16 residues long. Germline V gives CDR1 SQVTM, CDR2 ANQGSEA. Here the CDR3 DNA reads TGCAGCGTTGTGGGTAAAAGGGGGTTAGGCCCAGATACGCAGTATTTT. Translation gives CSVVGKRGLGPDTQYF.

The CDR3 sequence: CASSQDRGWRGYTF. In DNA form, the CDR3 reads TGTGCCAGCAGCCAAGATAGAGGGTGGAGGGGCTACACCTTC. This chain connects TRBV3-1 (or the pseudogene TRBV3-2) to TRBJ1-2; D gene uncertain. V was clipped by 0 bases and J by 8 bases, with 13 bases between them. CDR1 is LGHDT, CDR2 YNNKEL, per germline (reference sequence). The CDR3 runs to 14 residues.

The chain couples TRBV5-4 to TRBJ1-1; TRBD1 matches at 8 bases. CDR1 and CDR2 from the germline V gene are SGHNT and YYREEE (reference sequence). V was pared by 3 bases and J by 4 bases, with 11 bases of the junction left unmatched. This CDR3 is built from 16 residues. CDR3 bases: TGTGCCAGCAGCTCGGTCCCGACAGGGGTGGGCACTGAAGCTTTCTTT. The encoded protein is CASSSVPTGVGTEAFF.

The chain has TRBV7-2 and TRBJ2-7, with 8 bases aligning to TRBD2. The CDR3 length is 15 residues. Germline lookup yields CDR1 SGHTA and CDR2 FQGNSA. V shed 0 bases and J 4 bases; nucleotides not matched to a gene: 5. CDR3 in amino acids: CASSLAGRGVYEQYF. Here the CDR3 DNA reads TGTGCCAGCAGCTTAGCGGGGCGGGGGGTATACGAGCAGTACTTC.

For the CDR3, the DNA is TGTGCCAGCAGACGGACAGAAAATCAGCCCCAGCATTTT. Translation: CASRRTENQPQHF. The chain combines TRBV12-3 or TRBV12-4 with TRBJ1-5; D possibly corresponds to TRBD1 (6 bases). The CDR3 length is 13 residues. Trimming removed 6 bases at V and 4 bases at J, with 10 bases between.

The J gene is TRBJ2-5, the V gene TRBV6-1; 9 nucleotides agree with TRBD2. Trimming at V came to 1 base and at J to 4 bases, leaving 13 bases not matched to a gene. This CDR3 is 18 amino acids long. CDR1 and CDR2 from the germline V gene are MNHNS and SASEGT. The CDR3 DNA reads TGTGCCAGCAGTGAAGGGCTGAGTAGCGGGGGCCGGGGAGAGACCCAGTACTTC. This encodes CASSEGLSSGGRGETQYF.

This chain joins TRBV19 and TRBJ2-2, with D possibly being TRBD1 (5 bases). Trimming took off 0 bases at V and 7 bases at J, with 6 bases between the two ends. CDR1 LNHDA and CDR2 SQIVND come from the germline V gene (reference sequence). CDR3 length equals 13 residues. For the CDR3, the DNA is TGTGCCAGTAGTATAGACAGGGTCGGGGAGCTGTTTTTT. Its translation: CASSIDRVGELFF.

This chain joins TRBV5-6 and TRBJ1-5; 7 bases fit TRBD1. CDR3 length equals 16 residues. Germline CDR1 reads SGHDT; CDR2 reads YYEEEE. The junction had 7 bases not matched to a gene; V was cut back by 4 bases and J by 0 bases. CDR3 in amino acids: CASSRGTAHSNQPQHF. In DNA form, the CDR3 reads TGTGCCAGCAGCCGTGGGACAGCCCATAGCAATCAGCCCCAGCATTTT.

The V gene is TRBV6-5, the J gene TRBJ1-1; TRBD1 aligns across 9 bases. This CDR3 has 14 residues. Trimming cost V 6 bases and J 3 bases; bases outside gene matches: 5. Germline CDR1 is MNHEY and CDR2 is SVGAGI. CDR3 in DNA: TGTGCCAGCAGCTACGACAGGGGGGACACTGAAGCTTTCTTT. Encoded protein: CASSYDRGDTEAFF.

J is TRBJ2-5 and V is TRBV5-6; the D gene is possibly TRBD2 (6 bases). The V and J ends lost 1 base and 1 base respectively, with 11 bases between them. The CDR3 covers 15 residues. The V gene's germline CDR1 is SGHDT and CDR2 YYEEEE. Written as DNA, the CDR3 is TGTGCCAGCAGCTTGAGGATGGGGGGCCAAGAGACCCAGTACTTC. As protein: CASSLRMGGQETQYF. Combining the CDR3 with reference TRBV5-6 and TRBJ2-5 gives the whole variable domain DAGVTQSPTHLIKTRGQQVTLRCSPKSGHDTVSWYQQALGQGPQFIFQYYEEEERQRGNFPDRFSGHQFPNYSSELNVNALLLGDSALYLCASSLRMGGQETQYFGPGTRLLVL.

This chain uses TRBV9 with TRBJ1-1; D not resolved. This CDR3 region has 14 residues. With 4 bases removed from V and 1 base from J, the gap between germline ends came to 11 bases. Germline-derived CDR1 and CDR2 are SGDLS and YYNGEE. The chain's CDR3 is CASSTGSGNTEAFF. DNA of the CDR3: TGTGCCAGCAGCACCGGTAGTGGGAACACTGAAGCTTTCTTT. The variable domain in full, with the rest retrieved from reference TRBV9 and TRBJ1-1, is DSGVTQTPKHLITATGQRVTLRCSPRSGDLSVYWYQQSLDQGLQFLIQYYNGEERAKGNILERFSAQQFPDLHSELNLSSLELGDSALYFCASSTGSGNTEAFFGQGTRLTVV.

The CDR3 coding sequence is TGTGCCAGTAGTATTCCGACAGGGGGCTGGGACATCGGCACTGAAGCTTTCTTT. Residues: CASSIPTGGWDIGTEAFF. The chain couples TRBV19 to TRBJ1-1; 10 nucleotides line up with TRBD1. The CDR3 is made up of 18 amino acids. Looked up from germline, CDR1 is LNHDA and CDR2 is SQIVND (reference sequence). Losses at the gene ends were 3 bases for V and 4 bases for J; bases not matched to a gene: 14.

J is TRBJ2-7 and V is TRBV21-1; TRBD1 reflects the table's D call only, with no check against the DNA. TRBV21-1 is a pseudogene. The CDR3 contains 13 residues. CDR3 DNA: TGTGCCAGCAGCAGGTCAGGGATTTACGAGCAGTACTTC. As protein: CASSRSGIYEQYF.

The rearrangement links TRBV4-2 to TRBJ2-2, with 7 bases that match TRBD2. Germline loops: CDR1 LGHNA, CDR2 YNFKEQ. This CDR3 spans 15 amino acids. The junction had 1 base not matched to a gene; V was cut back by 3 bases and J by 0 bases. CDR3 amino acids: CASSQGGANTGELFF. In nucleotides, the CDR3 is TGTGCCAGCAGCCAGGGGGGGGCGAACACCGGGGAGCTGTTTTTT.

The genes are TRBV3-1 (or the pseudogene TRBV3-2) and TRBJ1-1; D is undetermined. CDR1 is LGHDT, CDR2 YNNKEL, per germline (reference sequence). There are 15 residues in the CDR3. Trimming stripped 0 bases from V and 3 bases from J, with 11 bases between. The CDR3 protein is CASSQDSHVDTEAFF. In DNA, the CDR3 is TGTGCCAGCAGCCAAGATAGTCATGTGGACACTGAAGCTTTCTTT.

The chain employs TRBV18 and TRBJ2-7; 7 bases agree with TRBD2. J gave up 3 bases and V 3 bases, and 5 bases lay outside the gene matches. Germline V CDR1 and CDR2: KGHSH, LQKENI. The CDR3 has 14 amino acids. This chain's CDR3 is CASSPPGLGYEQYF. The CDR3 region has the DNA TGTGCCAGCTCACCCCCAGGACTAGGCTACGAGCAGTACTTC.

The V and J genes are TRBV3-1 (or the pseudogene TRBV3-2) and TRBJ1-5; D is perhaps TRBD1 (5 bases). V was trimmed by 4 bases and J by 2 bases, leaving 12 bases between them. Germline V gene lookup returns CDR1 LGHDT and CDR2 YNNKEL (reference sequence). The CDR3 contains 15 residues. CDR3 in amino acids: CASSRSRDGNQPQHF. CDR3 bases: TGTGCCAGCAGCCGTTCCAGGGATGGCAATCAGCCCCAGCATTTT.

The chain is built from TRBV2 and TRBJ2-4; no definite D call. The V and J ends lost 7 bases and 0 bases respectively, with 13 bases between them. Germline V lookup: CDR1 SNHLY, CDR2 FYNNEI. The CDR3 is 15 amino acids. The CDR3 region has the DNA TGTGCCAGCACCCGACTGCCCCTAGCCAAAAACATTCAGTACTTC. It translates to CASTRLPLAKNIQYF.

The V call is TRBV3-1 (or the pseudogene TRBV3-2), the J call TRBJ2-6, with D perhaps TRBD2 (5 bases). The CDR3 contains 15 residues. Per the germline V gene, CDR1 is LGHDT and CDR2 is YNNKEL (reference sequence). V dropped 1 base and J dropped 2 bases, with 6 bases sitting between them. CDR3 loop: CASSQVGTGANVLTF. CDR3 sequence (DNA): TGTGCCAGCAGCCAAGTCGGGACTGGGGCCAACGTCCTGACTTTC.

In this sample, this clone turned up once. Written as DNA, the CDR3 is TGTGCCAGCAGCAAACCCAGGGACAGGGTAGGCGAGCAGTACTTC. Protein sequence: CASSKPRDRVGEQYF. This chain joins TRBV21-1 and TRBJ2-7; TRBD1, the D gene given by the table, was not confirmed from the DNA. TRBV21-1 is a pseudogene locus. CDR3 size: 15 residues.